This record covers a single TCR beta chain. Its antigen remains unknown. This CDR3 contains 11 residues. The germline CDR1 and CDR2 sequences are SGDLS and YYNGEE. The V and J ends lost 7 bases and 7 bases respectively, with 9 bases between them. The data are from a study of long-term antiretroviral therapy in people with HIV. Study conclusions and caveats: Neither ART adherence, viral resistance nor therapy changes were documented. It was observed that HIV repertoires exhibited narrower CDR3 length ranges than controls.

Survey-level resolution applied to immunoSEQ assay v3.0. Sequencing efforts were directed toward roughly 35,000-50,000 T-cell genomes per sample. The assay was immunoSEQ multiplex PCR, and TCRdb's table has in-frame clones only and misses some. The data contain 25,000 to 35,000 clones, roughly 84% of them singletons. This chain links TRBV9 with TRBJ1-5; no definite D call. The material sequenced was unsorted PBMCs, taken 2 years after starting antiretroviral therapy. This receptor was obtained from a man aged 50-60 years with HIV. The CDR3 DNA reads as TGTGCCAGCGGGCTTGGACAGCCCCAGCATTTT. The encoded protein is CASGLGQPQHF.